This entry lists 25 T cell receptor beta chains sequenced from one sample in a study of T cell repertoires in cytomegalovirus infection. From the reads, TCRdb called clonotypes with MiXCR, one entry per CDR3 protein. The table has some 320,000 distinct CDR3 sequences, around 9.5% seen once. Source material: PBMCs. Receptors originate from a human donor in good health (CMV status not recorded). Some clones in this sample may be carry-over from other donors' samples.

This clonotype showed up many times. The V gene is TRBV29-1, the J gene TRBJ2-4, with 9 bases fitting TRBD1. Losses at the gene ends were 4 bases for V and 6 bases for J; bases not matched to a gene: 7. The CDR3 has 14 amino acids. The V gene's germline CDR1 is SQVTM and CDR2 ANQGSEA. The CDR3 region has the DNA TGCAGCGTTGCGATAGGGACAGGGCTAAACATTCAGTACTTC. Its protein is CSVAIGTGLNIQYF.

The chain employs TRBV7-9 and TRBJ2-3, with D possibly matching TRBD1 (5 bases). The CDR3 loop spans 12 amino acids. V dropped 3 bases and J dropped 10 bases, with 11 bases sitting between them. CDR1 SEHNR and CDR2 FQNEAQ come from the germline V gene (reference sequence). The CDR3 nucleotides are TGTGCCAGCAGCTTGGGGCCCTCGGCGCAGTATTTT. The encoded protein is CASSLGPSAQYF.

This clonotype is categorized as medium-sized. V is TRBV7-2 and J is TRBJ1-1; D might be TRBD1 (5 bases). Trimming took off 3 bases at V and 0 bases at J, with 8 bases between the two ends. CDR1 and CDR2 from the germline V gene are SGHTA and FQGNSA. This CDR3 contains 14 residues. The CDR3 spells CASSLARVNTEAFF. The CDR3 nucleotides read TGTGCCAGCAGCTTGGCCAGGGTGAACACTGAAGCTTTCTTT.

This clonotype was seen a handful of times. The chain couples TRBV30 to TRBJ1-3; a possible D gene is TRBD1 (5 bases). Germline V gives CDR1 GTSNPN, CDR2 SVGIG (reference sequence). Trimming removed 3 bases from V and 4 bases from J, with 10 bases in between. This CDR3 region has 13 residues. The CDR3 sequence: CAWSAGTGNTIYF. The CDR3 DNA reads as TGTGCCTGGAGCGCAGGGACGGGAAACACCATATATTTT. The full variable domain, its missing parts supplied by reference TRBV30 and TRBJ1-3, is SQTIHQWPATLVQPVGSPLSLECTVEGTSNPNLYWYRQAAGRGLQLLFYSVGIGQISSEVPQNLSASRPQDRQFILSSKKLLLSDSGFYLCAWSAGTGNTIYFGEGSWLTVV.

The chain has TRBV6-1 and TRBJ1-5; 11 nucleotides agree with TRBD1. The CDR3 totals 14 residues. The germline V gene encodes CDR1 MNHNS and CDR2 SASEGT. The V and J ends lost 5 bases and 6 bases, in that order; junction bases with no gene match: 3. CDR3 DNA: TGTGCCAGCAGTCGGGACAGGGGGGCTCAGCCCCAGCATTTT. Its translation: CASSRDRGAQPQHF.

The DNA for the CDR3 is TGTGCCAGCAGTAGGGACGGACTCGGAGAGCAGTACTTC. Protein: CASSRDGLGEQYF. This chain links TRBV12-3 or TRBV12-4 with TRBJ2-7; D is perhaps TRBD1 or TRBD2 (5 bases each). This CDR3 has 13 residues. The V end lost 5 bases, the J end lost 7 bases, and 15 bases lay between the germline ends.

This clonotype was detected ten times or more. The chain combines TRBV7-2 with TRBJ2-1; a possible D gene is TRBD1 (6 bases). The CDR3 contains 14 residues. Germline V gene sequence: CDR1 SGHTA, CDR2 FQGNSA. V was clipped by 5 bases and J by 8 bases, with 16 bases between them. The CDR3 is CASSANRVRDEQFF. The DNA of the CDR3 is TGTGCCAGCAGCGCTAACAGGGTGCGAGATGAGCAGTTCTTC.

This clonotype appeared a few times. CDR3 in DNA: TGTGCCAGCAGTTTACGTCTCCTTCAGCCCCAGCATTTT. Translation: CASSLRLLQPQHF. This rearrangement joins TRBV28 to TRBJ1-5; D is unclear. Germline CDR1 is MDHEN and CDR2 is SYDVKM. Trimming stripped 2 bases from V and 6 bases from J, with 8 bases between. CDR3 length: 13 residues.

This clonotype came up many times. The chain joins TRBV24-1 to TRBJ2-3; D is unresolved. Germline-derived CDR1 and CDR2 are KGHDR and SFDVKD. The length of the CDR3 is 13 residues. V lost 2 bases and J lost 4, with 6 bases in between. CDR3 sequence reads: CATSDSWADTQYF. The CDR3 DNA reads TGTGCCACCAGTGATTCCTGGGCAGATACGCAGTATTTT.

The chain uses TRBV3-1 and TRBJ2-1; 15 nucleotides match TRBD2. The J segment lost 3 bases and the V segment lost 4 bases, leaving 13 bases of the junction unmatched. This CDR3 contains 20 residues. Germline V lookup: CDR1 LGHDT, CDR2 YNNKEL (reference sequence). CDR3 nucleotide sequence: TGTGCCAGCAGCCCTCGTCCCGGGACTAGCGGGAGGTACTACTACAATGAGCAGTTCTTC. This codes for CASSPRPGTSGRYYYNEQFF.

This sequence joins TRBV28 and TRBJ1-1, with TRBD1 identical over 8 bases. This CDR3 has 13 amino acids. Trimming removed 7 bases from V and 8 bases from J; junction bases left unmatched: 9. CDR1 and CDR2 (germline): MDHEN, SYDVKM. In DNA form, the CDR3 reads TGTGCCAGCACCACGCGACAGGGGACCGAAGCTTTCTTT. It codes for CASTTRQGTEAFF.

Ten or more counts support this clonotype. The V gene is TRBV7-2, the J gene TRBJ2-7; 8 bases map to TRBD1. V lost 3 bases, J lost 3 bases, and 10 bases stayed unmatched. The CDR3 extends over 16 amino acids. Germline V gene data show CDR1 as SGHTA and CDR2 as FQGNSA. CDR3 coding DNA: TGTGCCAGCAGCTTCTTACCCCGGACAGGGAGCTACGAGCAGTACTTC. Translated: CASSFLPRTGSYEQYF. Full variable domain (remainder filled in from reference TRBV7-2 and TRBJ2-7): GAGVSQSPSNKVTEKGKDVELRCDPISGHTALYWYRQSLGQGLEFLIYFQGNSAPDKSGLPSDRFSAERTGGSVSTLTIQRTQQEDSAVYLCASSFLPRTGSYEQYFGPGTRLTVT.

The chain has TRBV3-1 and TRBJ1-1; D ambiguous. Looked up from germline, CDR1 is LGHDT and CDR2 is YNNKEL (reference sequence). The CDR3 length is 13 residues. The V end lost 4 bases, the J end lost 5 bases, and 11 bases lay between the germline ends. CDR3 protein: CASSRGVGTEAFF. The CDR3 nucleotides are TGTGCCAGCAGCCGTGGGGTTGGGACTGAAGCTTTCTTT.

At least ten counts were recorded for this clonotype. The DNA of the CDR3 is TGTGCCAGCAGCTCCCCCCCTGGGACAGTAGTTGCAACTAATGAAAAACTGTTTTTT. As protein: CASSSPPGTVVATNEKLFF. J is TRBJ1-4 and V is TRBV7-2, with 7 bases matching TRBD1. The J segment lost 0 bases and the V segment lost 4 bases, leaving 14 bases of the junction unmatched. There are 19 residues in the CDR3. Germline V gene lookup returns CDR1 SGHTA and CDR2 FQGNSA.

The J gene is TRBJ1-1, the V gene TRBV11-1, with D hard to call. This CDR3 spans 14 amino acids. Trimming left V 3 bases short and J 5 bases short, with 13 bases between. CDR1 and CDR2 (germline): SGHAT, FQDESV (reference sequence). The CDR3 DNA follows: TGTGCCAGCAGCTTCACGGGGTTAGGGACTGAAGCTTTCTTT. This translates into CASSFTGLGTEAFF.

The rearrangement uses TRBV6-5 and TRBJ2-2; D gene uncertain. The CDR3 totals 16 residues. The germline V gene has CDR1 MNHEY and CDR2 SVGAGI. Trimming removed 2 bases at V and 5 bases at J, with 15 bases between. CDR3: CASSYRQSGGTGELFF. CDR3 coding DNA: TGTGCCAGCAGTTACCGCCAGTCTGGTGGGACCGGGGAGCTGTTTTTT.

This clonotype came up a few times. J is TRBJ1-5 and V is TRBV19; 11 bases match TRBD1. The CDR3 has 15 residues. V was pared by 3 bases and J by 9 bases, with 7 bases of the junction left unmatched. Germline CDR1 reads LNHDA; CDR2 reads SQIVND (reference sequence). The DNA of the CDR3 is TGTGCCAGTAGTATCAAGGGGACAGGGGGTACGCCCCAGCATTTT. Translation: CASSIKGTGGTPQHF.

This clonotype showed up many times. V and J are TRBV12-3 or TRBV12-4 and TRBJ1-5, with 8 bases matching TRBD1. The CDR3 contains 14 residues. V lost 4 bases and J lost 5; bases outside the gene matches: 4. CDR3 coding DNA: TGTGCCAGCAGTTCGGGACAGGTCTATCAGCCCCAGCATTTT. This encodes CASSSGQVYQPQHF.

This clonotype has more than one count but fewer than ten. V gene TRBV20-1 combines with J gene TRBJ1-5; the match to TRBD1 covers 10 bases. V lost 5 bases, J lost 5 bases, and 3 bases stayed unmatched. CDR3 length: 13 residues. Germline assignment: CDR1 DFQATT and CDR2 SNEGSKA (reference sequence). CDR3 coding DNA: TGCAGTGCTGGACAGGGGGGCGATCAGCCCCAGCATTTT. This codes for CSAGQGGDQPQHF.

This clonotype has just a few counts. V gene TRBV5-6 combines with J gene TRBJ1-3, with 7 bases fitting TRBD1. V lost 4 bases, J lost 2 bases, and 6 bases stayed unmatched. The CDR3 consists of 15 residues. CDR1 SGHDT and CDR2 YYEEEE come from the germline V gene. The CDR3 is CASSRWDSPGNTIYF. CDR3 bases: TGTGCCAGCAGCCGATGGGACAGCCCTGGAAACACCATATATTTT.

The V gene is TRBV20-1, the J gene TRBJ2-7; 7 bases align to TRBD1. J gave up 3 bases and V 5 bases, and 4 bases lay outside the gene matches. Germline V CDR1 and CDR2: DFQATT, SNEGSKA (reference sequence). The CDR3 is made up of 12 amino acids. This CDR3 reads CSAPDRNYEQYF. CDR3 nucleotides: TGCAGTGCTCCGGACAGGAACTACGAGCAGTACTTC.

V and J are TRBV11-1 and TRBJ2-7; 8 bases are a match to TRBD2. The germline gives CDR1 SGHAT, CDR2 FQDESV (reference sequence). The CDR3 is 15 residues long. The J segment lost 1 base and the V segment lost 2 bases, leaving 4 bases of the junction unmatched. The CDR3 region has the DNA TGTGCCAGCAGCTTACAAACTAGCGGTTCCTACGAGCAGTACTTC. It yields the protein CASSLQTSGSYEQYF.

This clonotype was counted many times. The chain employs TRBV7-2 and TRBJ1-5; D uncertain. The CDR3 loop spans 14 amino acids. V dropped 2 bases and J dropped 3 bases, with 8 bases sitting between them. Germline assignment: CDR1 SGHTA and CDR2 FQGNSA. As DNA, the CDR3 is TGTGCCAGCAGCTTAAGTCCGAACAATCAGCCCCAGCATTTT. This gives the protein CASSLSPNNQPQHF.

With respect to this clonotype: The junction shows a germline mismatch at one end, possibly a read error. CDR3 residues: CASSLVDGGANHGWF. CDR3 coding DNA: TGTGCCAGCAGCTTAGTGGACGGGGGGGCCAATCATGGGTGGTTC. This sequence joins TRBV7-2 and TRBJ2-7; 8 nucleotides line up with TRBD2. The germline V gene has CDR1 SGHTA and CDR2 FQGNSA. The CDR3 extends over 15 amino acids.

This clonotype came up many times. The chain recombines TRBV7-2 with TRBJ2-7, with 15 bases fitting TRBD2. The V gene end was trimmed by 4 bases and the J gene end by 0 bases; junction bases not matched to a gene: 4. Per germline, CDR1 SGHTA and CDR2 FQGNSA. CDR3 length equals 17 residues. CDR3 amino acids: CASSSPGLAGGSYEQYF. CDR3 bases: TGTGCCAGCAGCTCCCCGGGACTAGCGGGAGGCTCCTACGAGCAGTACTTC.